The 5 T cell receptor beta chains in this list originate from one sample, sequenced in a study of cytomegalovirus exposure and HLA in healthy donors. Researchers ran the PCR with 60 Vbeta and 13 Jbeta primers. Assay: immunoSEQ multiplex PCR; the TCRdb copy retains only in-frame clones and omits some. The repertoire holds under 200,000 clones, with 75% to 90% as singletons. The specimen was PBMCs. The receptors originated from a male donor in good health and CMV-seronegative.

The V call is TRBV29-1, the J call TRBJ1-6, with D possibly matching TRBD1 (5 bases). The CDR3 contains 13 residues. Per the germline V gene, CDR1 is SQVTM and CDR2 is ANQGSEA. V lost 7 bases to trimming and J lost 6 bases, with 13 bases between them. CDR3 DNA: TGCAGCGCGAAAATCGGGGGTAATTCACCCCTCCACTTT. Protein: CSAKIGGNSPLHF.

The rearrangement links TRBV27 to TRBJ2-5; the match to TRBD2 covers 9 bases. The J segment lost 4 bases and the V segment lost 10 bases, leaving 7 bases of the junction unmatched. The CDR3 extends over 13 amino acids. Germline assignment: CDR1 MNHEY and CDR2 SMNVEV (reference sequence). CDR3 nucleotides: TGTGCCACCTCGGGGCGGGGGGGAGAGACCCAGTACTTC. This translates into CATSGRGGETQYF.

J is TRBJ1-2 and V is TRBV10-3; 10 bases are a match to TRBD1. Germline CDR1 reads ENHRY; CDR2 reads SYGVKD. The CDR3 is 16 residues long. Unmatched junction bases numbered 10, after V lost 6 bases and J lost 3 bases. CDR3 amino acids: CAIRSGQGSGDYGYTF. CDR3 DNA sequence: TGTGCCATCAGGTCGGGACAGGGGTCCGGGGACTATGGCTACACCTTC.

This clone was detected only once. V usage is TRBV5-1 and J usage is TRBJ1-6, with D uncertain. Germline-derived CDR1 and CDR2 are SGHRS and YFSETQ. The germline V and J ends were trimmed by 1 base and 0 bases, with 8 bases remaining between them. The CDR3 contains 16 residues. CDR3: CASSLKFSSYNSPLHF. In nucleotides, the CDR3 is TGCGCCAGCAGCTTGAAGTTCAGCTCCTATAATTCACCCCTCCACTTT.

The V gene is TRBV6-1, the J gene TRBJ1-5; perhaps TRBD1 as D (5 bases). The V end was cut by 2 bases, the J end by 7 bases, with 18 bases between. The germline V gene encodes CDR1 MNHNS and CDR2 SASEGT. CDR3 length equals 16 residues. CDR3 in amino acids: CASSEWGEEVMQPQHF. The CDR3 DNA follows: TGTGCCAGCAGTGAATGGGGGGAGGAAGTAATGCAGCCCCAGCATTTT.